This T cell receptor beta chain originates from a study of cytomegalovirus exposure and HLA in healthy donors. The study's findings and limits: Earlier findings revealed that most TCR beta V segments proved productive either about 87% or about 30% of the time. As was reported, the HLA-A and HLA-B alleles of most subjects were accurately predicted from TCR beta sequences.

13 Jbeta primers and 60 Vbeta primers were used for the PCR. Clones were sequenced by immunoSEQ multiplex PCR, and TCRdb holds only the in-frame ones, with some missing. This sample carries about 96,000 clones, about 70% of them seen once, and the ten largest clones take roughly 3%. Details on this clone: Its antigen is undetermined.

Trimming stripped 8 bases from V and 4 bases from J, with 15 bases between. Germline V gives CDR1 MNHEY, CDR2 SVGAGI. The CDR3 is made up of 15 amino acids. Likely unrecorded immune exposures existed in these nominally healthy donors. The receptor was derived from a female donor in good health and CMV-seropositive. The source material was PBMCs. The gene calls are TRBV6-5 and TRBJ1-6; a possible D gene is TRBD1 (5 bases). CDR3 DNA: TGTGCCAGCCGCGGGACCACCAGATATAATTCACCCCTCCACTTT. It specifies CASRGTTRYNSPLHF.